Each of the 3 T cell receptor beta chains below was sequenced from the same sample in a study of T-cell reconstitution after alpha-beta-depleted transplantation in children. TCRbeta library construction was performed incorporating unique molecular identifiers. TCRdb fed the PCR reads into MiXCR, producing one record per CDR3 protein. The sample records 300,000 or so distinct CDR3 sequences, 9.9% being singletons. Here the sequenced sample was PBMCs from the stem cell graft donor, taken from the stem cell graft. Receptors were obtained from a human donor who donated a stem cell graft to a child with SCID.

This clonotype was recorded many times. The chain carries TRBV5-1 and TRBJ2-7; D is possibly TRBD1 (6 bases). Per the germline V gene, CDR1 is SGHRS and CDR2 is YFSETQ. Between the trimmed V and J ends, which lost 3 bases and 0 bases, there was a span of 13 bases. This CDR3 has 15 residues. CDR3 nucleotides: TGCGCCAGCAGCTATTCAGGGGATTCCTCCTACGAGCAGTACTTC. This gives the protein CASSYSGDSSYEQYF.

The chain couples TRBV9 to TRBJ2-2, with TRBD1 matching 10 bases. Germline V gene data show CDR1 as SGDLS and CDR2 as YYNGEE. With V trimmed by 4 bases and J by 6 bases, 9 bases remained unmatched. The CDR3 loop spans 16 amino acids. CDR3 DNA sequence: TGTGCCAGCAGCCTAAGGGACAGGGGTAATGCCGGGGAGCTGTTTTTT. The encoded protein is CASSLRDRGNAGELFF.

In its sample, this clonotype was seen a few times. The genes are TRBV5-1 and TRBJ2-7; D gene unclear. The V end was cut by 2 bases, the J end by 2 bases, with 14 bases between. The germline CDR1 and CDR2 sequences are SGHRS and YFSETQ. The length of the CDR3 is 15 residues. As DNA, the CDR3 is TGCGCCAGCAGCTTATCATTCTCCTCGACCTACGAGCAGTACTTC. Translation: CASSLSFSSTYEQYF.